The next 32 T cell receptor beta chains were all read from a single sample in a study of regulatory T cells. The study's findings and limits: CD3G-deficient patients' regulatory T cells showed reduced Shannon diversity versus autologous conventional CD4+ and control regulatory cells.

These receptors lack a known antigen. The primer mix had 52 TRBV and 13 TRBJ primers. Method: immunoSEQ multiplex PCR; TCRdb's copy keeps in-frame clones and lacks some. This sample has roughly 2,200 clones; approximately 90% occur once, and the top ten carry 3%. Sequenced sample: CD4+ Tregs sorted from blood. Receptors were obtained from a child between 5 and 17 years old with CD3G deficiency.

The V gene is TRBV28, the J gene TRBJ2-7; 9 bases fit TRBD1. The CDR3 is 15 residues long. V shed 7 bases, J shed 6 bases, and the junction held 13 bases outside the gene matches. Germline V CDR1 and CDR2: MDHEN, SYDVKM. CDR3 sequence (DNA): TGTGCCAGCACTGGTGGGGACAGGGAAAATAGCGAGCAGTACTTC. Amino acids: CASTGGDRENSEQYF.

This clone was counted a single time. The V gene is TRBV19, the J gene TRBJ1-1; no definite D call. Trimming left V 3 bases short and J 1 base short, with 9 bases between. Germline lookup yields CDR1 LNHDA and CDR2 SQIVND (reference sequence). The CDR3 is made up of 14 amino acids. The CDR3 loop is CASSIGQANTEAFF. In DNA form, the CDR3 reads TGTGCCAGTAGTATCGGGCAGGCGAACACTGAAGCTTTCTTT.

The chain uses TRBV6-1 and TRBJ2-7, with D unclear. The CDR3 is 11 amino acids. Germline-derived CDR1 and CDR2 are MNHNS and SASEGT. The ends were cut back, 1 base at V and 5 bases at J, with 3 bases in the middle. CDR3 coding DNA: TGTGCCAGCAGTGAAGTCCACGAGCAGTACTTC. Its protein is CASSEVHEQYF.

The chain joins TRBV28 to TRBJ2-3; TRBD2 matches at 7 bases. The CDR3 has 16 residues. V lost 6 bases and J lost 3; bases outside the gene matches: 12. Germline V CDR1 and CDR2: MDHEN, SYDVKM. CDR3 nucleotides: TGTGCCAGCAGCGGGGGGAGGGGTGGAAGAACAGATACGCAGTATTTT. Translation gives CASSGGRGGRTDTQYF.

The chain links TRBV6-1 to TRBJ1-1; D is unclear. V was pared by 3 bases and J by 6 bases, with 14 bases between. Germline V CDR1 and CDR2: MNHNS, SASEGT. The CDR3 is 14 residues long. CDR3 nucleotide sequence: TGTGCCAGCAGTGATCTTGGACGGGTGGCTGAAGCTTTCTTT. Its protein is CASSDLGRVAEAFF.

The CDR3 loop is CASSIVAGYEQYF. The CDR3 nucleotides are TGTGCCAGTAGTATAGTGGCAGGCTACGAGCAGTACTTC. J is TRBJ2-7 and V is TRBV19; D unresolved. This CDR3 spans 13 amino acids. Looked up from germline, CDR1 is LNHDA and CDR2 is SQIVND (reference sequence). Trimming removed 1 base from V and 3 bases from J, with 7 bases in between.

The rearrangement joins TRBV5-3 to TRBJ2-3, with D unclear. TRBV5-3 has ORF status, its function being uncertain. The CDR3 runs to 15 residues. The germline V and J ends were trimmed by 0 bases and 1 base, with 9 bases remaining between them. This CDR3 is CARSLVRPRTDTQYF. The CDR3 DNA sequence: TGTGCCAGAAGCTTGGTCCGGCCACGCACAGATACGCAGTATTTT.

The chain joins TRBV5-1 to TRBJ2-2; D might be TRBD2 (5 bases). The germline V and J ends were trimmed by 3 bases and 2 bases, with 17 bases remaining between them. Germline values: CDR1 SGHRS, CDR2 YFSETQ. CDR3 size: 17 residues. DNA of the CDR3: TGCGCCAGCAGCTGGGGTAGAGGACTCCCTAACACCGGGGAGCTGTTTTTT. It yields the protein CASSWGRGLPNTGELFF.

V is TRBV5-1 and J is TRBJ2-3; TRBD1 might be the D (6 bases). This CDR3 contains 15 residues. The V end lost 2 bases, the J end lost 2 bases, and 12 bases lay between the germline ends. CDR1 is SGHRS and CDR2 is YFSETQ in the germline V gene. The CDR3 region is CASSFQGLNTDTQYF. The CDR3 DNA follows: TGCGCCAGCAGCTTCCAGGGGCTTAACACAGATACGCAGTATTTT.

V and J are TRBV5-4 and TRBJ2-5; tentatively, D is TRBD1 (6 bases). The J call could be wrong; TRBJ2-7 is a better fit for the DNA end. Germline values: CDR1 SGHNT, CDR2 YYREEE (reference sequence). The length of the CDR3 is 16 residues. The CDR3: CASSLEVRRGYYEQYF. The CDR3 bases are TGTGCCAGCAGCTTGGAGGTGCGCAGGGGCTACTACGAGCAGTACTTC.

A single count supports this clone. This rearrangement joins TRBV18 to TRBJ2-7; the D gene is possibly TRBD2 (5 bases). Germline CDR1 is KGHSH and CDR2 is LQKENI. The CDR3 covers 11 residues. The ends were cut back, 3 bases at V and 7 bases at J, with 7 bases in the middle. As DNA, the CDR3 is TGTGCCAGCTCACCCGGGGTTGAGCAGTACTTC. This codes for CASSPGVEQYF.

This chain joins TRBV7-8 and TRBJ2-3, with D unresolved. V lost 4 bases and J 2 bases, leaving 16 bases between the germline ends. The V gene's germline CDR1 is SGHVS and CDR2 FQNEAQ. The CDR3 covers 16 residues. CDR3 coding DNA: TGTGCCAGCAGCTCGGGCCTCGGGCGGTACACAGATACGCAGTATTTT. It yields the protein CASSSGLGRYTDTQYF.

V is TRBV19 and J is TRBJ2-2, with TRBD2 identical over 11 bases. V was clipped by 7 bases and J by 2 bases; unmatched bases: 9. This CDR3 contains 17 residues. Looked up from germline, CDR1 is LNHDA and CDR2 is SQIVND (reference sequence). CDR3 nucleotide sequence: TGTGCCAGTACCAGGACTAGCGGGCGAATCAACACCGGGGAGCTGTTTTTT. Amino acid sequence: CASTRTSGRINTGELFF.

This chain connects TRBV28 to TRBJ2-5; D not certain. The J call is in doubt because the DNA end fits TRBJ2-7 better. This CDR3 is built from 14 residues. CDR1 and CDR2 from the germline V gene are MDHEN and SYDVKM. The CDR3 protein is CASSSHNRLYEQYF. The CDR3 DNA is TGTGCCAGCAGTTCTCACAACAGACTCTACGAGCAGTACTTC.

The V gene is TRBV28, the J gene TRBJ2-7, with 8 nucleotides matching TRBD2. The CDR3 spans 15 residues. V shed 3 bases, J shed 1 base, and the junction held 5 bases outside the gene matches. Germline V CDR1 and CDR2: MDHEN, SYDVKM. As DNA, the CDR3 is TGTGCCAGCAGTTTTCGGGGGACTAGGTCCTACGAGCAGTACTTC. It specifies CASSFRGTRSYEQYF.

V usage is TRBV5-1 and J usage is TRBJ2-7, with 8 bases matching TRBD1. Germline CDR1 reads SGHRS; CDR2 reads YFSETQ. The CDR3 loop spans 15 amino acids. With V trimmed by 2 bases and J by 4 bases, 8 bases remained unmatched. The CDR3 is CASSLTSGQEYEQYF. CDR3 coding DNA: TGCGCCAGCAGCTTAACCTCGGGACAGGAGTACGAGCAGTACTTC.

The J gene is TRBJ2-2, the V gene TRBV11-2; 7 bases map to TRBD2. CDR1 SGHAT and CDR2 FQNNGV come from the germline V gene. The length of the CDR3 is 15 residues. Trimming at V came to 5 bases and at J to 6 bases, leaving 9 bases not matched to a gene. CDR3 protein: CASSPAGTNAGELFF. For the CDR3, the DNA is TGTGCCAGCAGCCCAGCCGGGACTAACGCCGGGGAGCTGTTTTTT.

The chain is built from TRBV6-1 and TRBJ2-7; the match to TRBD2 covers 7 bases. Germline V gene sequence: CDR1 MNHNS, CDR2 SASEGT. The CDR3 loop spans 12 amino acids. The J segment lost 3 bases and the V segment lost 9 bases, leaving 5 bases of the junction unmatched. CDR3 sequence (DNA): TGTGCCAGTAGGGACTACCTCTACGAGCAGTACTTC. This gives the protein CASRDYLYEQYF.

This clone appeared once. The gene calls are TRBV7-9 and TRBJ2-2; D unresolved. The CDR3 extends over 16 amino acids. Germline V gene lookup returns CDR1 SEHNR and CDR2 FQNEAQ (reference sequence). V was cut by 0 bases and J by 4 bases, with 12 bases left in between. CDR3 in DNA: TGTGCCAGCAGCTTAGCGGCGCAGTTTCGCACCGGGGAGCTGTTTTTT. Protein: CASSLAAQFRTGELFF. The whole variable domain, remainder taken from reference TRBV7-9 and TRBJ2-2, is DTGVSQNPRHKITKRGQNVTFRCDPISEHNRLYWYRQTLGQGPEFLTYFQNEAQLEKSRLLSDRFSAERPKGSFSTLEIQRTEQGDSAMYLCASSLAAQFRTGELFFGEGSRLTVL.

The chain couples TRBV28 to TRBJ2-7, with 8 nucleotides matching TRBD2. Trimming removed 2 bases from V and 4 bases from J; junction bases left unmatched: 7. The CDR3 has 15 amino acids. Germline CDR1 is MDHEN and CDR2 is SYDVKM. CDR3 loop: CASSLNSGGTYEQYF. CDR3 in DNA: TGTGCCAGCAGTTTAAATTCGGGGGGGACGTACGAGCAGTACTTC.

This chain connects TRBV28 to TRBJ2-7; 14 positions agree with TRBD2. Per the germline V gene, CDR1 is MDHEN and CDR2 is SYDVKM. With 6 bases clipped from V and 7 bases from J, the junction kept 14 bases outside the gene matches. CDR3 length equals 17 residues. The CDR3 nucleotides read TGTGCCAGCAGCCAGGGACTAGCGGGAGAAGTTGCCCTAGAGCAGTACTTC. Encoded protein: CASSQGLAGEVALEQYF. Combining the CDR3 with reference TRBV28 and TRBJ2-7 gives the whole variable domain DVKVTQSSRYLVKRTGEKVFLECVQDMDHENMFWYRQDPGLGLRLIYFSYDVKMKEKGDIPEGYSVSREKKERFSLILESASTNQTSMYLCASSQGLAGEVALEQYFGPGTRLTVT.

The chain combines TRBV5-1 with TRBJ2-7; tentatively, D is TRBD2 (6 bases). The CDR3 has 15 amino acids. Trimming left V 3 bases short and J 2 bases short, with 15 bases between. Per germline, CDR1 SGHRS and CDR2 YFSETQ. CDR3 sequence reads: CASSYGTDTAYEQYF. CDR3 bases: TGCGCCAGCAGCTACGGGACTGACACCGCCTACGAGCAGTACTTC.

This clone was seen only once. The chain is built from TRBV28 and TRBJ2-7, with 7 bases lining up with TRBD1. J was trimmed by 12 bases and V by 2 bases; bases with no gene match: 13. The germline CDR1 and CDR2 sequences are MDHEN and SYDVKM. This CDR3 is built from 14 residues. CDR3 loop: CASSLVRGSYPVYF. CDR3 sequence (DNA): TGTGCCAGCAGTTTAGTCAGGGGGTCCTATCCGGTGTACTTC.

V usage is TRBV7-9 and J usage is TRBJ1-3, with 8 nucleotides matching TRBD1. The ends lost 5 bases at V and 0 bases at J; junction bases unmatched: 3. The germline V gene has CDR1 SEHNR and CDR2 FQNEAQ (reference sequence). This CDR3 spans 15 amino acids. CDR3 sequence (DNA): TGTGCCAGCAGCCTAGGACAGGGCTCTGGAAACACCATATATTTT. Translating it yields CASSLGQGSGNTIYF.

The chain has TRBV19 and TRBJ1-4; D not certain. Germline V lookup: CDR1 LNHDA, CDR2 SQIVND (reference sequence). The CDR3 sequence is 12 residues long. Trimming pared 6 bases from V and 10 bases from J, leaving 12 bases between. CDR3 loop: CASSPGSGKLFF. The CDR3 DNA follows: TGTGCCAGTAGCCCTGGGTCGGGAAAACTGTTTTTT. Complete variable domain (other parts from reference TRBV19 and TRBJ1-4): DGGITQSPKYLFRKEGQNVTLSCEQNLNHDAMYWYRQDPGQGLRLIYYSQIVNDFQKGDIAEGYSVSREKKESFPLTVTSAQKNPTAFYLCASSPGSGKLFFGSGTQLSVL.

The gene calls are TRBV7-8 and TRBJ2-1; TRBD1 aligns across 12 bases. V was clipped by 1 base and J by 7 bases; unmatched bases: 5. Germline CDR1 reads SGHVS; CDR2 reads FQNEAQ. The CDR3 is 16 residues long. In DNA, the CDR3 is TGTGCCAGCAGCTTAGGGGGACAGGGGGCAAGGAATGAGCAGTTCTTC. Protein product: CASSLGGQGARNEQFF.

The chain links TRBV6-1 to TRBJ2-5; 7 bases are a match to TRBD1. Matching the DNA end better, TRBJ2-7 makes the J call doubtful. This CDR3 region has 15 residues. Germline CDR1 is MNHNS and CDR2 is SASEGT. The CDR3: CASSEAVETGYEQYF. DNA for the CDR3: TGTGCCAGCAGTGAAGCAGTAGAGACAGGGTACGAGCAGTACTTC.

V and J are TRBV6-1 and TRBJ1-1, with 8 bases lining up with TRBD1. From germline, CDR1 is MNHNS and CDR2 SASEGT. The trim removed 8 bases at V and 1 base at J, leaving 6 bases unmatched. The CDR3 has 14 amino acids. The chain's CDR3 is CASGQGLRNTEAFF. The DNA for the CDR3 is TGTGCCAGCGGACAGGGTTTGAGGAACACTGAAGCTTTCTTT.

The V and J genes are TRBV5-6 and TRBJ2-4; 8 nucleotides match TRBD1. The CDR3 spans 16 residues. The germline CDR1 and CDR2 sequences are SGHDT and YYEEEE. J gave up 0 bases and V 6 bases, and 8 bases lay outside the gene matches. CDR3 protein: CASTNGQGLAKNIQYF. Here the CDR3 DNA reads TGTGCCAGCACCAACGGACAGGGACTAGCCAAAAACATTCAGTACTTC.

The genes are TRBV4-1 and TRBJ2-3; D gene unclear. Germline loops: CDR1 MGHRA, CDR2 YSYEKL. This CDR3 contains 13 residues. V gave up 4 bases and J gave up 2 bases, with 7 bases separating them. Written as DNA, the CDR3 is TGCGCCAGCAGCCTCGGCCTCACAGATACGCAGTATTTT. It translates to CASSLGLTDTQYF.

The table lists this clone with a few counts. CDR3 protein: CASSLVGSGEQFF. CDR3 in DNA: TGCGCCAGCAGCTTGGTGGGGTCAGGGGAGCAGTTCTTC. The J gene is TRBJ2-1, the V gene TRBV5-1, with D perhaps matching TRBD1 (5 bases). Germline lookup yields CDR1 SGHRS and CDR2 YFSETQ. CDR3 length: 13 amino acids. Trimming stripped 0 bases from V and 10 bases from J, with 11 bases between.

V is TRBV28 and J is TRBJ2-7, with D possibly matching TRBD1 (5 bases). The CDR3 spans 13 residues. Deletions cut 1 base from V and 6 bases from J, with 10 bases between. CDR1 is MDHEN and CDR2 is SYDVKM in the germline V gene. The CDR3 reads CASSLLWQGEQYF. CDR3 DNA sequence: TGTGCCAGCAGTTTATTGTGGCAGGGCGAGCAGTACTTC.